The clone carrying this T cell receptor (beta chain) was seen a single time. Repertoires were generated with immunoSEQ multiplex PCR, while TCRdb's copy carries only in-frame clones and drops some. The sample comprises about 160,000 clones, nearly 96% of which are singletons, and over 0.9% rests with the top ten. The data were taken from a study of control samples from healthy donors and cancer patients. Sequencing was performed on blood. This sequence originates from a woman in her 30s in good health.

CDR3: CASRAQGMSSDTQYF. DNA of the CDR3: TGTGCCAGCAGGGCACAGGGGATGTCGAGTGATACGCAGTATTTT. The rearrangement links TRBV6-4 to TRBJ2-3; 7 bases are shared with TRBD1. V lost 6 bases, J lost 6 bases, and 12 bases stayed unmatched. Germline V CDR1 and CDR2: MRHNA, SNTAGT. CDR3 length equals 15 residues.